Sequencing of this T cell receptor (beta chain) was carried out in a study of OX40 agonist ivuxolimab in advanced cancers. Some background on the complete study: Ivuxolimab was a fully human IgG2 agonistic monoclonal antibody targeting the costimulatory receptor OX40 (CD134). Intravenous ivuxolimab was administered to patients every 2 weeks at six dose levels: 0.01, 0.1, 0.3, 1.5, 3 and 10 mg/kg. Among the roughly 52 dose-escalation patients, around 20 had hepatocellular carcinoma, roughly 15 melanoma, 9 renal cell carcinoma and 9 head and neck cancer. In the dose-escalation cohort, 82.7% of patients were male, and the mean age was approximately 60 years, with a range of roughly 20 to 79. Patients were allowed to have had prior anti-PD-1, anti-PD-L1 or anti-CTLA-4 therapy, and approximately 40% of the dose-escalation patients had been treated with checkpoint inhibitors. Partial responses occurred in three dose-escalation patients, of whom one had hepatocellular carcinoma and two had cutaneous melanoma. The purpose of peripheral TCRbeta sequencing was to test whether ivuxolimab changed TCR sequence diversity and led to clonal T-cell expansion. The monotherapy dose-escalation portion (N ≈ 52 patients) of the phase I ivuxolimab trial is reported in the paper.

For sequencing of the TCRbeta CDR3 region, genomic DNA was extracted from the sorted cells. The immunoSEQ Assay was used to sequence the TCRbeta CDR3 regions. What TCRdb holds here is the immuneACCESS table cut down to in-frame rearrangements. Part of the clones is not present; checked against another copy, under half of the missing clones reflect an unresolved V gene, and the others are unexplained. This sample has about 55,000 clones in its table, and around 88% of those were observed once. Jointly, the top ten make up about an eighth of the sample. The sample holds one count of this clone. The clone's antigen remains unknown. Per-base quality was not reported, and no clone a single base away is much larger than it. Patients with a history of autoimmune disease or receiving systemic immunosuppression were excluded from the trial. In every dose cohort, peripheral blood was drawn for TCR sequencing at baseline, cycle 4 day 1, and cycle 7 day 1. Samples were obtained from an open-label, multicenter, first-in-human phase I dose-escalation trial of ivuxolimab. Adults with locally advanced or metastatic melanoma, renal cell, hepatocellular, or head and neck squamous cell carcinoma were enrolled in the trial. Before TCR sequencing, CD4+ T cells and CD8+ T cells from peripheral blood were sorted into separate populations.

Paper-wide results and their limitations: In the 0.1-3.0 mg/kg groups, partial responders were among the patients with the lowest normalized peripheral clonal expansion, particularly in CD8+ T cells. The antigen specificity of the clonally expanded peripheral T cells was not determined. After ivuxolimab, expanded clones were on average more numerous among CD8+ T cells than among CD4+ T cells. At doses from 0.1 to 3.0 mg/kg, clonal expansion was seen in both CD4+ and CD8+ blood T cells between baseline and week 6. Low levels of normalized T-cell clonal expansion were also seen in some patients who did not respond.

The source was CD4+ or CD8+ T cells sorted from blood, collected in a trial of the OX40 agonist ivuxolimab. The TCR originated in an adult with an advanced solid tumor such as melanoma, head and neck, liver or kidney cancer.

The CDR3 region: CASSLAEGTEAFF. The DNA is TGTGCCAGCAGCTTGGCCGAAGGGACTGAAGCTTTCTTT. The chain is assembled from TRBV5-4 and TRBJ1-1, with the D gene too uncertain to name. Between the V and J ends, shortened by 0 bases and 5 bases respectively, the junction contains 8 bases. Per the germline V gene (reference sequence), SGHNT is the CDR1 and YYREEE is the CDR2. The CDR3 measures 13 amino acids from cysteine to phenylalanine. Only the CDR3 part of the read is kept: 39 bases, read in frame from the first base.